This entry lists 11 T cell receptor beta chains sequenced from one sample in a study of blood T cells in healthy people across ages. Sample-barcoded 5' priming and a J-beta primer mix drove a second PCR of roughly 6 to 12 cycles. Each CDR3 protein is one row after TCRdb ran MiXCR on the 5' RACE reads. Of under 1,000,000 distinct CDR3 sequences in the sample, about 47% were seen once. Sequencing was carried out using blood. These receptors were taken from a man older than 75 in good health.

This clonotype has only a few counts. The chain couples TRBV20-1 to TRBJ1-3; tentatively, D is TRBD1 (5 bases). Germline loops: CDR1 DFQATT, CDR2 SNEGSKA (reference sequence). The CDR3 extends over 12 amino acids. The V gene lost 2 bases and the J gene lost 4 bases, with 6 bases spanning the gap. The CDR3 reads CSARQGGNTIYF. The DNA for the CDR3 is TGCAGTGCTAGACAGGGCGGAAACACCATATATTTT.

The sample holds a few counts of this clonotype. The CDR3 reads CASSVTSGSLGGNEQFF. The CDR3 bases are TGTGCCAGCAGCGTGACTAGCGGGAGCCTCGGAGGGAATGAGCAGTTCTTC. The chain employs TRBV7-2 and TRBJ2-1, with TRBD2 identical over 12 bases. CDR1 SGHTA and CDR2 FQGNSA come from the germline V gene. V gave up 5 bases and J gave up 7 bases; unmatched junction bases: 12. The CDR3 length is 17 residues.

The sample holds many counts of this clonotype. The genes are TRBV5-1 and TRBJ2-4, with a possible D match to TRBD1 (5 bases). V gave up 4 bases and J gave up 0 bases, with 8 bases separating them. CDR1 and CDR2 (germline): SGHRS, YFSETQ. The length of the CDR3 is 14 residues. CDR3 nucleotides: TGCGCCAGCAGCCAGACAGCAGCCAAAAACATTCAGTACTTC. This codes for CASSQTAAKNIQYF.

This clonotype was counted between two and nine times. This chain joins TRBV7-3 and TRBJ2-5; D gene unclear. Germline loops: CDR1 SGHTA, CDR2 FQGTGA. The CDR3 is 14 amino acids. V was trimmed by 5 bases and J by 1 base, leaving 11 bases between them. The DNA of the CDR3 is TGTGCCAGCAGCAGAGATGGACGCCAAGAGACCCAGTACTTC. This sequence encodes CASSRDGRQETQYF.

This sequence joins TRBV7-2 and TRBJ2-3, with D perhaps TRBD1 (5 bases). The germline V gene encodes CDR1 SGHTA and CDR2 FQGNSA. The ends were cut back, 4 bases at V and 2 bases at J, with 13 bases in the middle. The CDR3 loop spans 15 amino acids. The CDR3 spells CASSWGGFFTDTQYF. CDR3 bases: TGTGCCAGCAGCTGGGGCGGTTTTTTCACAGATACGCAGTATTTT.

This clonotype has only a few counts. The chain employs TRBV6-5 and TRBJ2-5, with D perhaps TRBD2 (7 bases). Deletions cut 6 bases from V and 5 bases from J, with 16 bases between. This CDR3 is built from 14 residues. Germline V gene data show CDR1 as MNHEY and CDR2 as SVGAGI. CDR3 coding DNA: TGTGCCAGCAGGTCGGGGGGCTTGGGCGAGACCCAGTACTTC. It yields the protein CASRSGGLGETQYF.

J is TRBJ1-6 and V is TRBV28, with a possible D match to TRBD1 (5 bases). V was trimmed by 6 bases and J by 4 bases, leaving 16 bases between them. The CDR3 runs 16 residues. CDR1 and CDR2 (germline): MDHEN, SYDVKM. CDR3 bases: TGTGCCAGCAGGAACGGAGGGGCCGGGTATAATTCACCCCTCCACTTT. Amino acids: CASRNGGAGYNSPLHF.

The gene calls are TRBV3-1 and TRBJ2-7, with TRBD2 matching 13 bases. Germline assignment: CDR1 LGHDT and CDR2 YNNKEL (reference sequence). The J segment lost 3 bases and the V segment lost 4 bases, leaving 6 bases of the junction unmatched. The CDR3 consists of 16 residues. The CDR3 region has the DNA TGTGCCAGCAGCCCAGGACTAGCGGGAGCAGGCTACGAGCAGTACTTC. Protein sequence: CASSPGLAGAGYEQYF.

The DNA of the CDR3 is TGCGCCAGCAGCTTGGACCCTCTCAGGGGCACAGATACGCAGTATTTT. Its protein product is CASSLDPLRGTDTQYF. This chain links TRBV5-1 with TRBJ2-3; D is perhaps TRBD1 (5 bases). This CDR3 spans 16 amino acids. CDR1 and CDR2 from the germline V gene are SGHRS and YFSETQ. Between the trimmed V and J ends, which lost 0 bases and 1 base, there was a span of 12 bases.

The chain has TRBV7-9 and TRBJ2-7, with 12 bases fitting TRBD1. This CDR3 contains 14 residues. Germline V lookup: CDR1 SEHNR, CDR2 FQNEAQ (reference sequence). Trimming removed 7 bases from V and 6 bases from J; junction bases left unmatched: 7. The CDR3 sequence is CASISGTGGGEQYF. CDR3 bases: TGTGCCAGCATCTCCGGGACAGGGGGCGGCGAGCAGTACTTC.

The J gene is TRBJ2-5, the V gene TRBV29-1; TRBD2 might be the D (6 bases). The germline CDR1 and CDR2 sequences are SQVTM and ANQGSEA. The CDR3 is 13 amino acids. Trimming removed 4 bases at V and 0 bases at J, with 9 bases between. The CDR3 protein is CSVVGTYQETQYF. The DNA of the CDR3 is TGCAGCGTTGTGGGGACTTACCAAGAGACCCAGTACTTC.